This section outlines one TCR beta chain sequence together with its context. Its cognate antigen is unknown. This record comes from a study of T cells in localized non-small cell lung cancer. General study results and limits: In adjacent lung appeared a median around 55 of the top 100 tumor clones. Highest T cell clonality was seen in uninvolved adjacent lung, surpassing that measured in tumor. Higher adjacent-lung clonality was associated with shorter survival.

The ends were cut back, 4 bases at V and 7 bases at J, with 11 bases in the middle. The germline gives CDR1 SQVTM, CDR2 ANQGSEA. This CDR3 region has 12 residues. Only in-frame clones appear in the TCRdb table, and some are missing; sequencing was by immunoSEQ multiplex PCR. The sample shows around 6,000 clones, approximately 86% of them seen only once. Source: peripheral blood, taken before any cancer treatment. This receptor was identified in a male donor aged 60 or older with stage I lung adenocarcinoma. V usage is TRBV29-1 and J usage is TRBJ1-5, with TRBD1 as a possible D gene (5 bases). The chain's CDR3 is CSVGIGDQPQHF. CDR3 nucleotides: TGCAGCGTTGGGATAGGGGACCAGCCCCAGCATTTT. Complete variable domain (other parts from reference TRBV29-1 and TRBJ1-5): SAVISQKPSRDICQRGTSLTIQCQVDSQVTMMFWYRQQPGQSLTLIATANQGSEATYESGFVIDKFPISRPNLTFSTLTVSNMSPEDSSIYLCSVGIGDQPQHFGDGTRLSIL.